These T cell receptor beta chains were read from a single sample in a study of cytomegalovirus exposure and HLA in healthy donors. Clones were sequenced by immunoSEQ multiplex PCR, and TCRdb holds only the in-frame ones, with some missing. Seen here are approximately 280,000 clones, 70% to 90% observed once, and the top ten hold 0.92%. The specimen sequenced was PBMCs. The receptor set was obtained from a woman between 18 and 30 years old in good health and CMV-seronegative. CDR3s include the opening cysteine and the closing phenylalanine or tryptophan. A D gene is named only where the DNA matches it firmly. Rows give clone size only sometimes, using once, few, many, or a class for an expanded clone.

d_gene: TRBD1; abundance: .; v_gene: TRBV19; j_gene: TRBJ1-2; CDR3aa: CASTSMGQGVSGYTF; CDR3nt: TGTGCCAGTACTTCGATGGGACAGGGGGTTTCTGGCTACACCTTC
d_gene: .; abundance: .; v_gene: TRBV11-2; j_gene: TRBJ2-4; CDR3aa: CASSFTDSLAKNIQYF; CDR3nt: TGTGCCAGCAGCTTCACGGACTCTCTAGCCAAAAACATTCAGTACTTC
d_gene: TRBD1; abundance: .; v_gene: TRBV2; j_gene: TRBJ2-2; CDR3aa: CASSEARTGGRGELFF; CDR3nt: TGTGCCAGCAGTGAAGCCCGCACAGGGGGCCGAGGGGAGCTGTTTTTT
d_gene: .; abundance: .; v_gene: TRBV2; j_gene: TRBJ1-6; CDR3aa: CASSFESTGKSPLHF; CDR3nt: TGTGCCAGCAGCTTTGAGTCGACAGGCAAATCACCCCTCCACTTT
d_gene: TRBD1; abundance: once; v_gene: TRBV9; j_gene: TRBJ1-2; CDR3aa: CASSVASQGAGGYTF; CDR3nt: TGTGCCAGCAGCGTAGCTTCCCAGGGGGCAGGTGGCTACACCTTC
d_gene: .; abundance: .; v_gene: TRBV6-4; j_gene: TRBJ2-1; CDR3aa: CASSDSPQNEQFF; CDR3nt: TGTGCCAGCAGTGACTCCCCCCAAAATGAGCAGTTCTTC
d_gene: .; abundance: .; v_gene: TRBV10-2; j_gene: TRBJ1-2; CDR3aa: CASTEDEGISGTF; CDR3nt: TGCGCCAGCACCGAAGATGAAGGAATCTCGGGGACCTTC
d_gene: TRBD1; abundance: .; v_gene: TRBV28; j_gene: TRBJ1-5; CDR3aa: CASSPTGQRISGNQPQHF; CDR3nt: TGTGCCAGCAGCCCTACGGGACAGCGGATTTCAGGCAATCAGCCCCAGCATTTT
d_gene: TRBD1; abundance: .; v_gene: TRBV27; j_gene: TRBJ2-1; CDR3aa: CASSLLDRADNEQFF; CDR3nt: TGTGCCAGCAGTCTCTTGGACAGGGCTGACAATGAGCAGTTCTTC
d_gene: TRBD2; abundance: .; v_gene: TRBV28; j_gene: TRBJ2-7; CDR3aa: CASSRGVYEQYF; CDR3nt: TGTGCCAGCAGTCGGGGGGTCTACGAGCAGTACTTC
d_gene: TRBD1; abundance: .; v_gene: TRBV11-2; j_gene: TRBJ1-6; CDR3aa: CASSARRGQGTYNSPLHF; CDR3nt: TGTGCCAGCAGCGCAAGACGGGGACAGGGGACCTATAATTCACCCCTCCACTTT
d_gene: TRBD2; abundance: .; v_gene: TRBV2; j_gene: TRBJ2-4; CDR3aa: CASSGPPGQDSGVQYF; CDR3nt: TGTGCCAGCAGTGGCCCACCGGGACAAGATAGCGGGGTTCAGTACTTC
d_gene: TRBD2; abundance: .; v_gene: TRBV5-4; j_gene: TRBJ2-5; CDR3aa: CASSRGTSGGGLTQYF; CDR3nt: TGTGCCAGCAGCAGAGGGACTAGCGGAGGGGGTTTGACCCAGTACTTC
d_gene: .; abundance: .; v_gene: TRBV19; j_gene: TRBJ2-7; CDR3aa: CASSPTGAYEQYF; CDR3nt: TGTGCCAGTTCCCCAACGGGGGCCTACGAGCAGTACTTC
d_gene: .; abundance: .; v_gene: TRBV5-6; j_gene: TRBJ1-2; CDR3aa: CASSDVQRNYGYTF; CDR3nt: TGTGCCAGCAGCGATGTACAGAGAAACTATGGCTACACCTTC
d_gene: TRBD2; abundance: .; v_gene: TRBV28; j_gene: TRBJ2-7; CDR3aa: CASTSGSGRYEQYF; CDR3nt: TGTGCCAGCACCAGCGGGAGTGGTAGATACGAGCAGTACTTC
d_gene: .; abundance: .; v_gene: TRBV30; j_gene: TRBJ1-3; CDR3aa: CAWSAGVNPNTIYF; CDR3nt: TGTGCCTGGTCCGCAGGGGTAAATCCCAACACCATATATTTT
d_gene: TRBD1; abundance: .; v_gene: TRBV2; j_gene: TRBJ1-3; CDR3aa: CASSSRDRSGNTIYF; CDR3nt: TGTGCCAGCAGTTCTAGGGACAGGTCTGGAAACACCATATATTTT
d_gene: TRBD2; abundance: .; v_gene: TRBV10-3; j_gene: TRBJ2-1; CDR3aa: CAISSGTSGRVEQFF; CDR3nt: TGTGCCATCAGTTCCGGGACTAGCGGGAGGGTTGAGCAGTTCTTC
d_gene: TRBD2; abundance: .; v_gene: TRBV29-1; j_gene: TRBJ2-3; CDR3aa: CSVEASGSTDTQYF; CDR3nt: TGCAGCGTTGAAGCTAGCGGGAGCACAGATACGCAGTATTTT
d_gene: TRBD1; abundance: once; v_gene: TRBV6-1; j_gene: TRBJ2-7; CDR3aa: CASSEGGTVQTPYEQYF; CDR3nt: TGTGCCAGCAGTGAAGGGGGGACAGTTCAAACCCCCTACGAGCAGTACTTC
d_gene: .; abundance: .; v_gene: TRBV11-2; j_gene: TRBJ1-3; CDR3aa: CASSSGSFSGNTIYF; CDR3nt: TGTGCCAGCAGCTCAGGGTCGTTTTCTGGAAACACCATATATTTT
d_gene: .; abundance: .; v_gene: TRBV5-1; j_gene: TRBJ1-4; CDR3aa: CASSGLGATNEKLFF; CDR3nt: TGCGCCAGCTCCGGACTGGGTGCAACTAATGAAAAACTGTTTTTT
d_gene: .; abundance: once; v_gene: TRBV27; j_gene: TRBJ1-2; CDR3aa: CASAGEINYGYTF; CDR3nt: TGTGCCAGTGCAGGGGAAATTAACTATGGCTACACCTTC
d_gene: TRBD2; abundance: few; v_gene: TRBV2; j_gene: TRBJ2-4; CDR3aa: CASSRSGTPSVSKNIQYF; CDR3nt: TGTGCCAGCAGTCGTAGCGGGACCCCCTCCGTCTCCAAAAACATTCAGTACTTC
d_gene: TRBD1; abundance: .; v_gene: TRBV5-1; j_gene: TRBJ1-1; CDR3aa: CASSLRGQGSTEAFF; CDR3nt: TGCGCCAGCAGCCTGAGGGGACAGGGGAGCACTGAAGCTTTCTTT
d_gene: .; abundance: .; v_gene: TRBV10-3; j_gene: TRBJ2-3; CDR3aa: CAISGGGAWDTQYF; CDR3nt: TGTGCCATCTCGGGGGGCGGGGCCTGGGATACGCAGTATTTT
d_gene: TRBD2; abundance: once; v_gene: TRBV6-5; j_gene: TRBJ2-1; CDR3aa: CASRGLAGNEQFF; CDR3nt: TGTGCCAGCAGGGGACTAGCGGGGAATGAGCAGTTCTTC